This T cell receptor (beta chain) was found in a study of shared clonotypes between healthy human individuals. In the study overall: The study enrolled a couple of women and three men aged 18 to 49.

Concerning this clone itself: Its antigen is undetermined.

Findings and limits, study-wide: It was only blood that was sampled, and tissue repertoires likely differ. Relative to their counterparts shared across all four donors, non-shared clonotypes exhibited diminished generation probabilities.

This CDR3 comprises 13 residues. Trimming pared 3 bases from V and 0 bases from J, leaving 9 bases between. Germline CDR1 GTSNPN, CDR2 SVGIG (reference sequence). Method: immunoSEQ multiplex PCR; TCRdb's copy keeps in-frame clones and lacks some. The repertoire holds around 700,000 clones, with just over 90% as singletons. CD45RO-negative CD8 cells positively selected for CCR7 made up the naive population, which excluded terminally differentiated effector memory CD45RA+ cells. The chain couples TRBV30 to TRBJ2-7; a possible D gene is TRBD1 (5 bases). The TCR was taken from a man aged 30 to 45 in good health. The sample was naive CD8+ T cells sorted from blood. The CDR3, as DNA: TGTGCCTGGAGGAGACAGAACTCCTACGAGCAGTACTTC. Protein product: CAWRRQNSYEQYF.